The 23 T cell receptor beta chains given below trace back to one sample, sequenced in a study of vaccination and CD4 T cells after COVID-19. The treatment: roughly nine-day PBMC culture with coronavirus spike peptide pools or control peptides (ViraFEST assay). With the Oncomine TCR Beta short-read assay, DNA from cultured CD4+ T cells was sequenced. TCRdb redid the calling of the PCR reads with MiXCR, one entry per CDR3 protein. Of about 20,000 distinct CDR3 sequences listed, around 50% are singletons. No antigen has been identified for these receptors. Sequenced: CD4+ T cells from blood, cultured in vitro. These receptors came from a human donor who had recovered from COVID-19.

In this sample, this clonotype turned up a few times. In nucleotides, the CDR3 is TGTGCCAGCACCGGACCCCGAAATTCCTATGGCTACACCTTC. Amino acids: CASTGPRNSYGYTF. The rearrangement uses TRBV6-1 and TRBJ1-2; D unresolved. The germline gives CDR1 MNHNS, CDR2 SASEGT. Trimming removed 7 bases at V and 4 bases at J, with 16 bases between. CDR3 length: 14 amino acids.

This chain links TRBV7-2 with TRBJ1-2; possibly TRBD1 for D (6 bases). This CDR3 is built from 13 residues. V lost 5 bases to trimming and J lost 8 bases, with 15 bases between them. Per the germline V gene, CDR1 is SGHTA and CDR2 is FQGNSA. The CDR3 region has the DNA TGTGCCAGCAGCCCAGCGGGGGCTTGGGGCTACACCTTC. Translated: CASSPAGAWGYTF.

This clonotype occurred once. This chain joins TRBV28 and TRBJ1-6, with no clear D. CDR3 length equals 13 residues. In germline, CDR1 is MDHEN, CDR2 SYDVKM. Trimming pared 11 bases from V and 5 bases from J, leaving 13 bases between. CDR3 residues: CALAETNNSPLHF. In nucleotides, the CDR3 is TGTGCCCTGGCGGAGACTAATAATTCACCCCTCCACTTT.

The chain has TRBV11-2 and TRBJ2-7, with D possibly TRBD2 on 7 matching bases. The CDR3 loop spans 15 amino acids. Trimming pared 1 base from V and 2 bases from J, leaving 12 bases between. CDR1 SGHAT and CDR2 FQNNGV come from the germline V gene. The CDR3 spells CASSLARGGTYEQYF. CDR3 in DNA: TGTGCCAGCAGCTTAGCTAGGGGGGGGACCTACGAGCAGTACTTC.

The J gene is TRBJ2-1, the V gene TRBV7-2; D is tentatively TRBD1 or TRBD2 (5 bases each). CDR3 size: 15 residues. Germline-derived CDR1 and CDR2 are SGHTA and FQGNSA. Trimming took off 0 bases at V and 4 bases at J, with 10 bases between the two ends. The CDR3 sequence: CASSLATWGYNEQFF. The CDR3 coding sequence is TGTGCCAGCAGCTTAGCGACTTGGGGGTACAATGAGCAGTTCTTC.

This clonotype was seen a single time. The J gene is TRBJ1-2, the V gene TRBV7-2; possibly TRBD1 for D (5 bases). The germline V gene encodes CDR1 SGHTA and CDR2 FQGNSA. This CDR3 comprises 13 residues. The germline V and J ends were trimmed by 1 base and 8 bases, with 11 bases remaining between them. CDR3 nucleotide sequence: TGTGCCAGCAGCTTAGAAGGGGTGAGCGGCTACACCTTC. Translation gives CASSLEGVSGYTF.

This clonotype was seen once. The chain combines TRBV6-2 or TRBV6-3 with TRBJ2-7, with D unresolved. The CDR3 spans 12 residues. Germline CDR1 MNHEY, CDR2 SVGEGT. V was clipped by 8 bases and J by 2 bases, with 10 bases between them. CDR3 bases: TGTGCCAGCGCCGGGCTCGCCTACGAGCAGTACTTC. Amino acid sequence: CASAGLAYEQYF.

The chain uses TRBV27 and TRBJ2-2, with 8 bases lining up with TRBD2. Germline trimming cut 1 base from V and 4 bases from J; bases unmatched to any gene: 2. Germline V lookup: CDR1 MNHEY, CDR2 SMNVEV (reference sequence). The CDR3 runs to 15 residues. The CDR3 nucleotides read TGTGCCAGCAGTTTATGGCGGGGGGCCACCGGGGAGCTGTTTTTT. This gives the protein CASSLWRGATGELFF.

This clonotype was seen only once. V is TRBV4-3 and J is TRBJ2-2; 7 nucleotides agree with TRBD2. Germline CDR1 LGHNA, CDR2 YSLEER. The CDR3 is 16 residues long. The V and J ends lost 0 bases and 4 bases, in that order; junction bases with no gene match: 5. CDR3: CASSQDHGGSTGELFF. The CDR3 nucleotides read TGCGCCAGCAGCCAAGATCACGGGGGGAGCACCGGGGAGCTGTTTTTT.

V is TRBV7-2 and J is TRBJ1-2; 8 bases are shared with TRBD1. V was clipped by 5 bases and J by 3 bases; unmatched bases: 2. CDR3 length: 13 amino acids. CDR1 SGHTA and CDR2 FQGNSA come from the germline V gene. The DNA of the CDR3 is TGTGCCAGCAGCATGGACAGGGACTATGGCTACACCTTC. Its protein is CASSMDRDYGYTF.

The rearrangement uses TRBV7-6 and TRBJ1-6; 11 bases align to TRBD1. CDR3 size: 14 residues. Germline V gives CDR1 SGHVS, CDR2 FNYEAQ. V shed 8 bases, J shed 8 bases, and the junction held 5 bases outside the gene matches. The CDR3 DNA reads as TGTGCCAGCGGACGGGACAGGGGGGATTCACCCCTCCACTTT. Amino acid sequence: CASGRDRGDSPLHF.

The chain links TRBV19 to TRBJ1-1; 11 nucleotides agree with TRBD1. CDR1 LNHDA and CDR2 SQIVND come from the germline V gene (reference sequence). The CDR3 spans 17 residues. Trimming removed 7 bases from V and 4 bases from J; junction bases left unmatched: 14. The CDR3 spells CASTEGQGGRRGTEAFF. The CDR3, as DNA: TGTGCCAGTACTGAGGGACAGGGGGGTCGGAGGGGCACTGAAGCTTTCTTT.

CDR3 sequence (DNA): TGCGCCAGCAGCGATAACTTACGGGGGAACACTGAAGCTTTCTTT. Its translation is CASSDNLRGNTEAFF. V is TRBV4-1 and J is TRBJ1-1, with D unclear. Germline V gives CDR1 MGHRA, CDR2 YSYEKL. Trimming stripped 5 bases from V and 1 base from J, with 14 bases between. This CDR3 comprises 15 residues.

To note about this clonotype: The junction differs from germline at one of its ends, possibly a read error. This chain connects TRBV7-9 to TRBJ2-5; D is ambiguous. The germline V gene has CDR1 SEHNR and CDR2 FQNEAQ (reference sequence). This CDR3 has 15 amino acids. CDR3: CASSLASNVQETQYF. The DNA for the CDR3 is TGCGCCAGCAGCTTGGCCAGCAACGTACAAGAGACCCAGTACTTC. Full variable domain (remainder filled in from reference TRBV7-9 and TRBJ2-5): DTGVSQNPRHKITKRGQNVTFRCDPISEHNRLYWYRQTLGQGPEFLTYFQNEAQLEKSRLLSDRFSAERPKGSFSTLEIQRTEQGDSAMYLCASSLASNVQETQYFGPGTRLLVL.

This rearrangement joins TRBV20-1 to TRBJ1-1; D call uncertain. Trimming left V 6 bases short and J 1 base short, with 15 bases between. Germline assignment: CDR1 DFQATT and CDR2 SNEGSKA (reference sequence). The CDR3 is 14 amino acids. CDR3 in amino acids: CSAPHGFGNTEAFF. Here the CDR3 DNA reads TGCAGTGCCCCTCACGGGTTCGGGAACACTGAAGCTTTCTTT.

This CDR3 is CASRGTTKETQYF. In DNA form, the CDR3 reads TGTGCCAGTAGGGGGACAACGAAAGAGACCCAGTACTTC. The V gene is TRBV19, the J gene TRBJ2-5, with D tentatively TRBD1 (6 bases). Trimming stripped 6 bases from V and 3 bases from J, with 11 bases between. The CDR3 is 13 residues long. The V gene's germline CDR1 is LNHDA and CDR2 SQIVND (reference sequence).

The genes are TRBV7-2 and TRBJ2-5; the D gene is possibly TRBD2 (5 bases). V lost 5 bases and J 3 bases, leaving 10 bases between the germline ends. Germline assignment: CDR1 SGHTA and CDR2 FQGNSA. The CDR3 has 13 amino acids. CDR3 DNA sequence: TGTGCCAGCAGCCGGGGAACCGAAGAGACCCAGTACTTC. Translated, it gives CASSRGTEETQYF.

The chain joins TRBV15 to TRBJ1-1; maybe TRBD1 (6 bases). Per germline, CDR1 LNHNV and CDR2 YYDKDF (reference sequence). Between the trimmed V and J ends, which lost 11 bases and 0 bases, there was a span of 16 bases. CDR3 length equals 14 residues. The CDR3 loop is CAARRDTVNTEAFF. CDR3 sequence (DNA): TGTGCCGCCCGCCGGGACACCGTGAACACTGAAGCTTTCTTT.

The rearrangement links TRBV7-9 to TRBJ2-1; 8 bases fit TRBD1. Germline loops: CDR1 SEHNR, CDR2 FQNEAQ (reference sequence). With V trimmed by 3 bases and J by 9 bases, 7 bases remained unmatched. This CDR3 contains 14 residues. CDR3: CASSLLDRVAEQFF. In nucleotides, the CDR3 is TGTGCCAGCAGCTTGCTGGACAGGGTGGCTGAGCAGTTCTTC.

The J gene is TRBJ2-5, the V gene TRBV29-1; 7 nucleotides align to TRBD2. Germline values: CDR1 SQVTM, CDR2 ANQGSEA. The CDR3 totals 11 residues. The trim removed 6 bases at V and 4 bases at J, leaving 2 bases unmatched. Here the CDR3 DNA reads TGCAGCGTCTTAGCGGGAGAGACCCAGTACTTC. Translating gives CSVLAGETQYF.

This chain joins TRBV11-2 and TRBJ2-2; TRBD2 matches 7 bases. Germline V CDR1 and CDR2: SGHAT, FQNNGV. The ends lost 5 bases at V and 5 bases at J; junction bases unmatched: 8. The CDR3 covers 15 residues. CDR3: CASSQGLVGTGELFF. The CDR3 nucleotides are TGTGCCAGCAGCCAAGGACTAGTAGGAACCGGGGAGCTGTTTTTT.

V is TRBV20-1 and J is TRBJ1-1; possible D gene TRBD1, 5 bases. The V gene's germline CDR1 is DFQATT and CDR2 SNEGSKA (reference sequence). The CDR3 contains 14 residues. V lost 6 bases and J 0 bases, leaving 14 bases between the germline ends. For the CDR3, the DNA is TGCAGTGCCCCTAGGGGCAGCTTGAACACTGAAGCTTTCTTT. Residues: CSAPRGSLNTEAFF.

The chain links TRBV5-1 to TRBJ2-1; 9 bases agree with TRBD2. Per the germline V gene, CDR1 is SGHRS and CDR2 is YFSETQ. CDR3 size: 16 residues. With V trimmed by 4 bases and J by 5 bases, 10 bases remained unmatched. The CDR3 reads CASSAGLATLHNEQFF. CDR3 nucleotide sequence: TGCGCCAGCAGCGCCGGACTAGCGACGCTTCACAATGAGCAGTTCTTC.